Listed below are T cell receptor beta chains from one sample, sequenced in a study of blood T cell repertoires in COVID-19. Clones were sequenced by immunoSEQ multiplex PCR, and TCRdb holds only the in-frame ones, with some missing. This table holds around 130,000 clones, around nine tenths found once. The sequenced sample consisted of peripheral blood. These receptors were collected from a man aged 50 to 60 with active or convalescent COVID-19. Both conserved end residues are part of each CDR3. The order of the fields is J gene, D gene, V gene, clone size, CDR3 length, CDR3 DNA, CDR3 protein. A D gene is named only where the DNA matches it firmly. A clone size is listed for some rows: how often the clone was seen (once, few, many), or a class if it is expanded.

TRBJ2-3,TRBD2,TRBV4-2,-,14,TGTGCCAGCAGCCCGACTAGCGGGGGAGATACGCAGTATTTT,CASSPTSGGDTQYF
TRBJ2-2,TRBD1,TRBV6-5,-,15,TGTGCCAGCAGTTCCCGGGACAGATACACCGGGGAGCTGTTTTTT,CASSSRDRYTGELFF
TRBJ2-5,TRBD2,TRBV5-1,-,15,TGCGCCAGCAGCTTAGGGCTAGCGGCAACCGAGACCCAGTACTTC,CASSLGLAATETQYF
TRBJ1-4,TRBD1,TRBV3-1/TRBV3-2,few,16,TGTGCCAGCAGCCACCACGGGGGACAGGGACCGGAAAAACTGTTTTTT,CASSHHGGQGPEKLFF
TRBJ1-1,TRBD1,TRBV19,-,13,TGTGCCACAGGGACAGGGACTAACACTGAAGCTTTCTTT,CATGTGTNTEAFF
TRBJ1-6,-,TRBV19,-,14,TGTGCCAGTAGTATAGGCCAGAAAAATTCACCCCTCCACTTT,CASSIGQKNSPLHF
TRBJ2-3,TRBD2,TRBV4-2,-,17,TGTGCCAGCAGCCTAGATCTGGGGGGGACGGACACAGATACGCAGTATTTT,CASSLDLGGTDTDTQYF
TRBJ1-2,-,TRBV7-8,-,15,TGTGCCAGCAGCTTAGGGCTCCGTGAAACCTATGGCTACACCTTC,CASSLGLRETYGYTF
TRBJ1-1,-,TRBV5-1,-,13,TGCGCCAGCAGCCCGGCGGCAACCCCTGAAGCTTTCTTT,CASSPAATPEAFF
TRBJ2-7,TRBD2,TRBV28,-,15,TGTGCCAGCAGTTTCGGACTAGCGGGGGAGTACGAGCAGTACTTC,CASSFGLAGEYEQYF
TRBJ1-6,-,TRBV5-1,-,13,TGCGCCAGCAGCTTGGGACAGAATTCACCCCTCCACTTT,CASSLGQNSPLHF
TRBJ2-1,TRBD2,TRBV6-5,-,15,TGTGCCAGCAGTTACTCGGTTAGCGGGTACAATGAGCAGTTCTTC,CASSYSVSGYNEQFF
TRBJ1-5,TRBD1,TRBV19,once,20,TGTGCCAGTAGTATTCCCAGGACAGGGGCTGGGTCGGGTAGCAATCAGCCCCAGCATTTT,CASSIPRTGAGSGSNQPQHF
TRBJ2-5,TRBD2,TRBV7-2,-,15,TGTGCCAGCAGCTTACCAACGGGGGGTAAAGAGACCCAGTACTTC,CASSLPTGGKETQYF
TRBJ1-5,-,TRBV6-1,-,13,TGTGCCAGCAGTGAGGCTCAGCGGCAGCCCCAGCATTTT,CASSEAQRQPQHF
TRBJ2-5,TRBD2,TRBV7-2,few,16,TGTGCCAGCAGCTTAGGGTCTAGCGGGGGCCAAGAGACCCAGTACTTC,CASSLGSSGGQETQYF
TRBJ2-7,-,TRBV10-3,-,14,TGTGCCATCAGTGAGTCGACTCGGAGTGTCGAGCAGTACTTC,CAISESTRSVEQYF
TRBJ2-1,TRBD2,TRBV6-4,-,18,TGTGCCAGCAGTGACTCTAGCGGGAGGATTCCTCGCTACAATGAGCAGTTCTTC,CASSDSSGRIPRYNEQFF
TRBJ2-1,TRBD2,TRBV11-2,-,17,TGTGCCAGCAGCTTTACAGGCTCAGCGGGAGGAATGAATGAGCAGTTCTTC,CASSFTGSAGGMNEQFF
TRBJ1-2,TRBD1,TRBV5-4,-,14,TGTGCCAGCAGCTTGTCCGGGACAGCCTATGGCTACACCTTC,CASSLSGTAYGYTF
TRBJ2-5,TRBD1,TRBV5-5,-,16,TGTGCCAGCAGCTTACCGGGACAGAGATTACGGGAGACCCAGTACTTC,CASSLPGQRLRETQYF
TRBJ2-5,-,TRBV5-1,-,16,TGCGCCAGCAGCTTGCAGGGGATCTGGGTCCAAGAGACCCAGTACTTC,CASSLQGIWVQETQYF
TRBJ2-3,-,TRBV9,-,15,TGTGCCAGCAACCCGCGGGACCGCCTCACAGATACGCAGTATTTT,CASNPRDRLTDTQYF
TRBJ2-5,-,TRBV5-6,-,13,TGTGCCAGCAGCGCAACTAGCCAAGAGACCCAGTACTTC,CASSATSQETQYF
TRBJ2-2,TRBD2,TRBV19,-,15,TGTGCCAGTAGTTATAGCGGGAGGGCCTCCGGGGAGCTGTTTTTT,CASSYSGRASGELFF